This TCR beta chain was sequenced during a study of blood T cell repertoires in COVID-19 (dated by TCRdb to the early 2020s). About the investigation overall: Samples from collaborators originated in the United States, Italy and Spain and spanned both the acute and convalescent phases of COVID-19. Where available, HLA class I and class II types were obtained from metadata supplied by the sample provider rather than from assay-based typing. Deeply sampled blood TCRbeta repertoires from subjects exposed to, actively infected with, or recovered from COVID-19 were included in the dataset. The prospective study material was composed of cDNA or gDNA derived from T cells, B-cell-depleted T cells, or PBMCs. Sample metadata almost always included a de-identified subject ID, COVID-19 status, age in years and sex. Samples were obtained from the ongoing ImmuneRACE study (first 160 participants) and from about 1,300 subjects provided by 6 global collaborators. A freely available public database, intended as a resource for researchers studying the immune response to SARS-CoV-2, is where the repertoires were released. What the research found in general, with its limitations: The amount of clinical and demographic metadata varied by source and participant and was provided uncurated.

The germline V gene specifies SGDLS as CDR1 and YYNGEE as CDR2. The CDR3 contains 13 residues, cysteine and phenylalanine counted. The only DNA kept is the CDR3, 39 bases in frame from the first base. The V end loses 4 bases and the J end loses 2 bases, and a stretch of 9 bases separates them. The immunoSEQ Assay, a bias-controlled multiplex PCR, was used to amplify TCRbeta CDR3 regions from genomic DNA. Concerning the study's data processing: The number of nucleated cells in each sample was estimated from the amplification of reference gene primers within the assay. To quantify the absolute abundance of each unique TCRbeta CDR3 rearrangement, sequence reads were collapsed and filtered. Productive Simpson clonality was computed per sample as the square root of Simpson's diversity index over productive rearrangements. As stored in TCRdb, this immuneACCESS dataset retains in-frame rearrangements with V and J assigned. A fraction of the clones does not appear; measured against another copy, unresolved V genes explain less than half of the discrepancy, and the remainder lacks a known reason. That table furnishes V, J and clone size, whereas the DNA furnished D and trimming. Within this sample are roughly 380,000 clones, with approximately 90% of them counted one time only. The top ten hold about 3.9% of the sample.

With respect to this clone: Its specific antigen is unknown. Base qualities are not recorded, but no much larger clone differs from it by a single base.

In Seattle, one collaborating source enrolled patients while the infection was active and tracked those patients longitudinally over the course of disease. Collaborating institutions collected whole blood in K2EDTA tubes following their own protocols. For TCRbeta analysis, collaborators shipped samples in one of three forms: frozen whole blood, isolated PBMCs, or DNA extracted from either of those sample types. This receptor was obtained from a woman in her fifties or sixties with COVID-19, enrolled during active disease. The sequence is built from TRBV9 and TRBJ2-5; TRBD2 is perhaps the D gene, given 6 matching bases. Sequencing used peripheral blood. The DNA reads TGTGCCAGCAGCCTTAGCGGTCAAGAGACCCAGTACTTC. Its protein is CASSLSGQETQYF. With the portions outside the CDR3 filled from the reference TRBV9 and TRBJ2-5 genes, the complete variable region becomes DSGVTQTPKHLITATGQRVTLRCSPRSGDLSVYWYQQSLDQGLQFLIQYYNGEERAKGNILERFSAQQFPDLHSELNLSSLELGDSALYFCASSLSGQETQYFGPGTRLLVL.